Below, 25 T cell receptor beta chains from the same sample are listed, as sequenced in a study of blood T cell repertoires in COVID-19. Assay: immunoSEQ multiplex PCR; the TCRdb copy retains only in-frame clones and omits some. In the table there are 300,000 to 400,000 clones, approximately 88% of which are singletons. The source material was PBMCs or T cells enriched from blood (not recorded which). The source of these receptors is a man younger than 45 who had recovered from COVID-19.

This chain uses TRBV10-3 with TRBJ1-2; no reliable D call. The CDR3 extends over 13 amino acids. The ends were cut back, 7 bases at V and 2 bases at J, with 11 bases in the middle. The germline V gene has CDR1 ENHRY and CDR2 SYGVKD. The CDR3 spells CAITPGRNYGYTF. The CDR3 nucleotides are TGTGCCATCACCCCAGGTAGAAACTATGGCTACACCTTC.

This clone showed up just once. This chain's CDR3 is CASTPDRGPYEQYF. The CDR3, as DNA: TGTGCCAGCACCCCGGACAGGGGCCCCTACGAGCAGTACTTC. The V call is TRBV27, the J call TRBJ2-7, with 9 bases matching TRBD1. Trimming removed 7 bases from V and 2 bases from J; junction bases left unmatched: 6. Germline values: CDR1 MNHEY, CDR2 SMNVEV (reference sequence). This CDR3 is built from 14 residues.

This clone was counted at least ten times. This chain uses TRBV29-1 with TRBJ2-7; 8 bases align to TRBD1. The CDR3 covers 15 residues. Germline lookup yields CDR1 SQVTM and CDR2 ANQGSEA. The ends lost 3 bases at V and 1 base at J; junction bases unmatched: 8. The CDR3 nucleotides read TGCAGCGTTGATTTGCCCAGGGGGCCGTCCTACGAGCAGTACTTC. Its protein product is CSVDLPRGPSYEQYF.

The sample holds one count of this clone. This chain links TRBV19 with TRBJ1-1; no reliable D call. CDR1 is LNHDA, CDR2 SQIVND, per germline (reference sequence). CDR3 length equals 12 residues. The V gene lost 8 bases and the J gene lost 3 bases, with 10 bases spanning the gap. CDR3 sequence: CASAGLDTEAFF. The CDR3 bases are TGTGCCAGTGCGGGGTTGGACACTGAAGCTTTCTTT.

The chain carries TRBV30 and TRBJ2-7, with D possibly being TRBD2 (6 bases). CDR3 length equals 13 residues. Germline values: CDR1 GTSNPN, CDR2 SVGIG (reference sequence). V lost 1 base and J lost 3, with 10 bases in between. The CDR3 region is CAWSGGVLYEQYF. The CDR3 DNA reads as TGTGCCTGGAGTGGGGGGGTTCTCTACGAGCAGTACTTC.

The chain has TRBV28 and TRBJ1-4; 11 nucleotides agree with TRBD1. The V gene end was trimmed by 4 bases and the J gene end by 3 bases; junction bases not matched to a gene: 4. The CDR3 is made up of 16 amino acids. Germline CDR1 reads MDHEN; CDR2 reads SYDVKM. CDR3 loop: CASSSPGQGANEKLFF. The CDR3 DNA follows: TGTGCCAGCAGTTCCCCGGGACAGGGGGCTAATGAAAAACTGTTTTTT.

The rearrangement links TRBV7-9 to TRBJ2-1, with D possibly matching TRBD2 (5 bases). The CDR3 loop spans 15 amino acids. V lost 5 bases and J 8 bases, leaving 19 bases between the germline ends. In germline, CDR1 is SEHNR, CDR2 FQNEAQ (reference sequence). The chain's CDR3 is CASSRLLDRGHEQFF. CDR3 DNA: TGTGCCAGCAGCCGGCTACTGGATCGAGGGCATGAGCAGTTCTTC.

V gene TRBV27 combines with J gene TRBJ1-1; 8 bases are shared with TRBD1. Losses at the gene ends were 5 bases for V and 8 bases for J; bases not matched to a gene: 10. There are 14 residues in the CDR3. In germline, CDR1 is MNHEY, CDR2 SMNVEV (reference sequence). CDR3: CASSVGTGGTEAFF. Written as DNA, the CDR3 is TGTGCCAGCAGTGTCGGGACAGGCGGAACCGAAGCTTTCTTT.

J is TRBJ2-7 and V is TRBV9; 7 nucleotides match TRBD1. CDR1 and CDR2 (germline): SGDLS, YYNGEE. The CDR3 is 14 residues long. Trimming took 4 bases from V and 2 from J; bases not matched to a gene: 6. The DNA of the CDR3 is TGTGCCAGCAGCCCGGGACAGCCTGCCTACGAGCAGTACTTC. This translates into CASSPGQPAYEQYF.

This clone was seen more than once but under ten times. V gene TRBV5-1 combines with J gene TRBJ2-1, with 14 positions matching TRBD2. The junction had 4 bases not matched to a gene; V was cut back by 0 bases and J by 2 bases. The CDR3 contains 18 residues. Germline values: CDR1 SGHRS, CDR2 YFSETQ. The CDR3 region has the DNA TGCGCCAGCAGCTTGGGGCTGACTAGCGGGGGGGCCTACAATGAGCAGTTCTTC. Translating it yields CASSLGLTSGGAYNEQFF.

This chain connects TRBV5-6 to TRBJ2-2; D perhaps matches TRBD1 (5 bases). The CDR3 runs 14 residues. V was clipped by 5 bases and J by 1 base, with 9 bases between them. Germline V lookup: CDR1 SGHDT, CDR2 YYEEEE. As DNA, the CDR3 is TGTGCCAGCAGATTCACAGGGAACACCGGGGAGCTGTTTTTT. This sequence encodes CASRFTGNTGELFF.

This chain joins TRBV9 and TRBJ2-1, with 8 bases aligning to TRBD2. Per germline, CDR1 SGDLS and CDR2 YYNGEE. This CDR3 contains 18 residues. V lost 0 bases and J lost 0; bases outside the gene matches: 8. CDR3 amino acids: CASSVERTSLSSYNEQFF. The CDR3 DNA follows: TGTGCCAGCAGCGTAGAGAGGACTAGCCTCAGCTCCTACAATGAGCAGTTCTTC.

The CDR3 DNA sequence: TGTGCCAGCAGTTACTTGTCTTCAGTGGGCTACACCTTC. This encodes CASSYLSSVGYTF. V is TRBV6-5 and J is TRBJ1-2; D not resolved. Germline lookup yields CDR1 MNHEY and CDR2 SVGAGI. This CDR3 has 13 amino acids. Trimming removed 1 base at V and 8 bases at J, with 11 bases between.

This rearrangement joins TRBV9 to TRBJ2-3; 9 nucleotides match TRBD1. V dropped 2 bases and J dropped 2; count of bases not matched to a gene: 3. Germline CDR1 and CDR2: SGDLS and YYNGEE. The CDR3 has 15 amino acids. This CDR3 reads CASSVGTGITDTQYF. The CDR3 bases are TGTGCCAGCAGCGTTGGGACAGGGATCACAGATACGCAGTATTTT.

This chain connects TRBV6-5 to TRBJ2-7; tentatively, D is TRBD1 (5 bases). This CDR3 spans 15 amino acids. Trimming removed 0 bases from V and 3 bases from J, with 12 bases in between. From germline, CDR1 is MNHEY and CDR2 SVGAGI. The CDR3, as DNA: TGTGCCAGCAGTTACTCTCCGCGACAGTACTACGAGCAGTACTTC. Translating it yields CASSYSPRQYYEQYF.

The chain has TRBV5-8 and TRBJ1-5, with a weak D call TRBD1 (6 bases). The CDR3 runs 14 residues. Germline loops: CDR1 SGHTS, CDR2 YDEGEE. The ends were cut back, 1 base at V and 4 bases at J, with 9 bases in the middle. The DNA of the CDR3 is TGTGCCAGCAGCTTGTGGGGGCGTAATCAGCCCCAGCATTTT. Translated: CASSLWGRNQPQHF.

The V gene is TRBV7-9, the J gene TRBJ2-5; no reliable D call. The V and J ends lost 5 bases and 1 base respectively, with 8 bases between them. The CDR3 is 13 amino acids. Germline CDR1 is SEHNR and CDR2 is FQNEAQ (reference sequence). For the CDR3, the DNA is TGTGCCAGCAGCCAGGCAAGCCAAGAGACCCAGTACTTC. It is translated as CASSQASQETQYF.

This chain links TRBV4-1 with TRBJ1-4; D is unclear. Trimming removed 4 bases at V and 6 bases at J, with 18 bases between. The length of the CDR3 is 16 residues. CDR1 and CDR2 (germline): MGHRA, YSYEKL. DNA of the CDR3: TGCGCCAGCAGCCGCCTGGTTGGGCCTTCCCATGAAAAACTGTTTTTT. Translated: CASSRLVGPSHEKLFF.

The chain recombines TRBV18 with TRBJ2-2, with 7 positions matching TRBD2. Germline CDR1 is KGHSH and CDR2 is LQKENI. The CDR3 is 16 residues long. Trimming removed 0 bases from V and 1 base from J; junction bases left unmatched: 2. For the CDR3, the DNA is TGTGCCAGCTCACCACCTCTAGCGGTGAACACCGGGGAGCTGTTTTTT. It codes for CASSPPLAVNTGELFF.

The gene calls are TRBV3-1 (or the pseudogene TRBV3-2) and TRBJ1-1, with D perhaps TRBD1 (6 bases). V was clipped by 1 base and J by 6 bases, with 15 bases between them. Germline CDR1 reads LGHDT; CDR2 reads YNNKEL (reference sequence). This CDR3 comprises 15 residues. Written as DNA, the CDR3 is TGTGCCAGCAGCCAAGTGTCTTCCACAGGGTCTGAAGCTTTCTTT. The encoded protein is CASSQVSSTGSEAFF.

CDR3 in amino acids: CSVAVRGTVPTEAFF. CDR3 DNA: TGCAGCGTTGCGGTTAGGGGGACAGTCCCCACTGAAGCTTTCTTT. The rearrangement joins TRBV29-1 to TRBJ1-1; 7 positions match TRBD1. The CDR3 is 15 amino acids. Germline V lookup: CDR1 SQVTM, CDR2 ANQGSEA. J lost 4 bases, V lost 4 bases, and 12 bases had no gene match.

This clone was seen only once. The chain links TRBV9 to TRBJ1-3, with TRBD1 matching 8 bases. The V gene's germline CDR1 is SGDLS and CDR2 YYNGEE. The trim removed 3 bases at V and 2 bases at J, leaving 7 bases unmatched. The CDR3 runs to 16 residues. CDR3 sequence reads: CASSGSRGRAGNTIYF. CDR3 bases: TGTGCCAGCAGCGGGAGCAGGGGGCGAGCTGGAAACACCATATATTTT. The full variable domain, its missing parts supplied by reference TRBV9 and TRBJ1-3, is DSGVTQTPKHLITATGQRVTLRCSPRSGDLSVYWYQQSLDQGLQFLIQYYNGEERAKGNILERFSAQQFPDLHSELNLSSLELGDSALYFCASSGSRGRAGNTIYFGEGSWLTVV.

The DNA of the CDR3 is TGTGCCAGCAGTGCTATCTCTGGAAACACCATATATTTT. Its translation: CASSAISGNTIYF. The V gene is TRBV2, the J gene TRBJ1-3; no definite D call. V dropped 4 bases and J dropped 0 bases, with 4 bases sitting between them. Germline values: CDR1 SNHLY, CDR2 FYNNEI. The CDR3 extends over 13 amino acids.

This chain joins TRBV18 and TRBJ1-4; tentatively, D is TRBD1 (6 bases). Trimming left V 6 bases short and J 7 bases short, with 12 bases between. Per the germline V gene, CDR1 is KGHSH and CDR2 is LQKENI. This CDR3 is 13 amino acids long. The CDR3 sequence is CASSYARGEKLFF. CDR3 coding DNA: TGTGCCAGCTCGTACGCCAGGGGTGAAAAACTGTTTTTT. Using reference TRBV18 and TRBJ1-4 for the parts outside the CDR3, the full variable domain is NAGVMQNPRHLVRRRGQEARLRCSPMKGHSHVYWYRQLPEEGLKFMVYLQKENIIDESGMPKERFSAEFPKEGPSILRIQQVVRGDSAAYFCASSYARGEKLFFGSGTQLSVL.

The V gene is TRBV7-8, the J gene TRBJ2-1; 12 bases are a match to TRBD2. Germline V gene lookup returns CDR1 SGHVS and CDR2 FQNEAQ. The CDR3 covers 16 residues. V was pared by 5 bases and J by 6 bases, with 8 bases of the junction left unmatched. CDR3 in DNA: TGTGCCAGCAGCATAACTAGCGGGGGGAATCGCAATGAGCAGTTCTTC. Amino acids: CASSITSGGNRNEQFF.